These 7 T cell receptor beta chains were all obtained from the same sample, sequenced in a study of monozygotic twins with cystic fibrosis. The data were produced by immunoSEQ multiplex PCR, yet TCRdb's version contains in-frame clones alone and is incomplete. The sample includes approximately 32,000 clones, roughly 96% of them seen just once. Sequencing used blood. These receptors came from a girl aged 2 to 10 with cystic fibrosis.

The V and J genes are TRBV14 and TRBJ1-4; the D gene is possibly TRBD1 (5 bases). Germline V CDR1 and CDR2: SGHDN, FVKESK. V was shortened by 1 base and J by 2 bases, with 14 bases between the two germline ends. This CDR3 contains 17 residues. CDR3 loop: CASSQASPGLTNEKLFF. CDR3 nucleotide sequence: TGTGCCAGCAGCCAAGCCTCCCCAGGGTTGACTAATGAAAAACTGTTTTTT.

The chain employs TRBV7-9 and TRBJ2-7; TRBD2 aligns across 12 bases. Germline CDR1 is SEHNR and CDR2 is FQNEAQ (reference sequence). The CDR3 sequence is 15 residues long. V dropped 3 bases and J dropped 7; count of bases not matched to a gene: 7. The CDR3 loop is CASSFMTSGRLEQYF. CDR3 nucleotides: TGTGCCAGCAGCTTTATGACTAGCGGGAGACTGGAGCAGTACTTC.

V usage is TRBV28 and J usage is TRBJ2-7; D assignment may be TRBD1 or TRBD2 (6 bases each). The CDR3 is 14 amino acids. The V gene's germline CDR1 is MDHEN and CDR2 SYDVKM. Trimming took off 5 bases at V and 7 bases at J, with 18 bases between the two ends. The CDR3 sequence: CASSPQIGGNEQYF. In DNA form, the CDR3 reads TGTGCCAGCAGTCCACAGATAGGGGGGAATGAGCAGTACTTC.

This chain uses TRBV4-1 with TRBJ2-1, with D perhaps matching TRBD1 (6 bases). Trimming removed 1 base at V and 8 bases at J, with 15 bases between. Looked up from germline, CDR1 is MGHRA and CDR2 is YSYEKL. The CDR3 totals 15 residues. The CDR3 DNA reads TGCGCCAGCAGCCAAGTTCACCTGGCAGGGGATGAGCAGTTCTTC. Its protein is CASSQVHLAGDEQFF.

The chain uses TRBV20-1 and TRBJ1-1; no reliable D call. The CDR3 extends over 11 amino acids. Germline V gene lookup returns CDR1 DFQATT and CDR2 SNEGSKA (reference sequence). Between the trimmed V and J ends, which lost 5 bases and 8 bases, there was a span of 12 bases. CDR3 DNA sequence: TGCAGTGCTCCGACCCACGCGGAAGCTTTCTTT. Translating gives CSAPTHAEAFF.

This sequence joins TRBV10-3 and TRBJ2-2; TRBD2 matches 9 bases. This CDR3 contains 16 residues. Germline V gene data show CDR1 as ENHRY and CDR2 as SYGVKD. Trimming removed 3 bases from V and 4 bases from J; junction bases left unmatched: 6. The CDR3 DNA is TGTGCCATCAGTGAACCGGGGACTAGCAGCACCGGGGAGCTGTTTTTT. Translating it yields CAISEPGTSSTGELFF.

The rearrangement links TRBV27 to TRBJ2-7; D not resolved. CDR3 length: 11 residues. Looked up from germline, CDR1 is MNHEY and CDR2 is SMNVEV (reference sequence). V was trimmed by 4 bases and J by 9 bases, leaving 10 bases between them. CDR3 sequence reads: CASSYQLVQYF. CDR3 nucleotide sequence: TGTGCCAGCAGTTACCAGCTCGTGCAGTACTTC.